This T cell receptor beta chain comes out of a study of CD8 T cells in Susac syndrome. Random hexamers were used to reverse transcribe an amount of about 0.45 to 1 ug RNA. Amplification of TCR beta CDR3 used immunoSEQ multiplex PCR across 54 Vbeta and 13 Jbeta. TCRdb re-analysed the immunoSEQ multiplex PCR reads in MiXCR, keeping a single row per CDR3 protein. The repertoire has some 160,000 distinct CDR3 sequences, 94% of them found once; the top ten carry more than 0.095%. CDR3 length equals 16 residues. V lost 1 base to trimming and J lost 4 bases, with 14 bases between them. Germline-derived CDR1 and CDR2 are LNHNV and YYDKDF (reference sequence). CD8+ and CD4+ blood T cells underwent TCR beta sequencing.

The source is a human donor with Susac syndrome. Sequencing was done on a sample of CD4+ T cells from PBMCs. V and J are TRBV15 and TRBJ1-5; D gene uncertain. CDR3 residues: CATSRGWTEGNQPQHF. CDR3 sequence (DNA): TGTGCCACCAGCAGAGGTTGGACGGAGGGTAATCAGCCCCAGCATTTT.